This T cell receptor beta chain emerged from a study of blood T cell repertoires in COVID-19. Overall study: Spain, Italy and the United States supplied samples that represented acute and convalescent COVID-19.

Authors' analysis steps: Amplification of reference gene primers was used by the study to estimate nucleated cell counts. Generated by immunoSEQ multiplex PCR, the TCRdb table keeps only in-frame clones and is missing some. D and trimming come from the DNA, and the V and J calls and clone size come from that table. The repertoire holds about 240,000 clones, with roughly four fifths as singletons. The TCR comes from a woman between 55 and 75 years old with active or convalescent COVID-19. The sequencing input was peripheral blood.

The CDR3 DNA is TGCGCCAGCAGCCAAGACTACGGAGCTGAAGCTTTCTTT. It specifies CASSQDYGAEAFF. The chain couples TRBV4-3 to TRBJ1-1; D ambiguous. The V end lost 0 bases, the J end lost 6 bases, and 8 bases lay between the germline ends. CDR1 is LGHNA, CDR2 YSLEER, per germline. This CDR3 spans 13 amino acids.